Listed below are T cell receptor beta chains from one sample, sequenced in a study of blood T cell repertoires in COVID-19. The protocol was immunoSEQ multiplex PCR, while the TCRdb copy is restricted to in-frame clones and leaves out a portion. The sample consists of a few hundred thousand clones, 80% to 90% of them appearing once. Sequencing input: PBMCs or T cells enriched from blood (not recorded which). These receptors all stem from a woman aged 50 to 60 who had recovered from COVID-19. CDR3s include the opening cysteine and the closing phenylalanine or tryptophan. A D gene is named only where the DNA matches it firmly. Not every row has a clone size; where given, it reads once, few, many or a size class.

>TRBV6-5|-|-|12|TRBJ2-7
CASSYDSYEQYF
TGTGCCAGCAGTTACGATAGCTACGAGCAGTACTTC
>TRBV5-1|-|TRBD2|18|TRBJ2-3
CASSLAPGLAEHTDTQYF
TGCGCCAGCAGCTTGGCCCCAGGACTAGCGGAGCACACAGATACGCAGTATTTT
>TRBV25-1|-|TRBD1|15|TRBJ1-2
CASSENTGGNYGYTF
TGTGCCAGCAGTGAAAACACAGGGGGAAACTATGGCTACACCTTC
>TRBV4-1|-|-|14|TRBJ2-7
CASSQGESSYEQYF
TGCGCCAGCAGCCAGGGAGAAAGCTCCTACGAGCAGTACTTC
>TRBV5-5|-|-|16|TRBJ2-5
CASSSLGQGNGKTQYF
TGTGCCAGCAGTTCCTTGGGGCAGGGGAATGGAAAGACCCAGTACTTC
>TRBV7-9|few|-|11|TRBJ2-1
CASSLGGHRFF
TGTGCCAGCAGCTTAGGGGGACACCGCTTCTTC
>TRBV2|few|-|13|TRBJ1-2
CASRAAFFYGYTF
TGTGCCAGCAGGGCCGCATTTTTCTATGGCTACACCTTC
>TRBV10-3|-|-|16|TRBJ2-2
CAISEQGTGYTGELFF
TGTGCCATCAGTGAGCAGGGTACAGGTTACACCGGGGAGCTGTTTTTT
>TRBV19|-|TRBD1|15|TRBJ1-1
CASSAGTGFLLEAFF
TGTGCCAGTAGTGCCGGGACAGGGTTCTTGTTGGAAGCTTTCTTT
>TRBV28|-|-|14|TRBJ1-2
CASSSHRSNYGYTF
TGTGCCAGCAGCTCCCACAGGAGTAACTATGGCTACACCTTC
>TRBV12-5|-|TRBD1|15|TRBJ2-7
CASGLAGQGSGEQYF
TGTGCTAGTGGTTTGGCGGGACAGGGCAGTGGGGAGCAGTACTTC
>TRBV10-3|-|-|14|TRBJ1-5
CAISDGDRVQPQHF
TGTGCCATCAGTGACGGTGACAGAGTTCAGCCCCAGCATTTT
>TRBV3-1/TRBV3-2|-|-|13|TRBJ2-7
CASSQQGSYEQYF
TGTGCCAGCAGCCAGCAGGGGTCCTACGAGCAGTACTTC
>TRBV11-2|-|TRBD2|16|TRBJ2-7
CASSLDPSGNLYEQYF
TGTGCCAGCAGCTTAGATCCTAGCGGGAACCTGTACGAGCAGTACTTC
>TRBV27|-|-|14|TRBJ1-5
CASSLLGGDQPQHF
TGTGCCAGCAGTTTATTAGGGGGGGATCAGCCCCAGCATTTT
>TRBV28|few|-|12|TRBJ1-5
CASSFGNQPQHF
TGTGCCAGCAGTTTCGGTAATCAGCCCCAGCATTTT
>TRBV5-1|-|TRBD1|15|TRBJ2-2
CASSRGGTNTGELFF
TGCGCCAGCTCTCGAGGGGGCACGAACACCGGGGAGCTGTTTTTT
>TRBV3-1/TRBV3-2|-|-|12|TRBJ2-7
CASSRVGYEQYF
TGTGCCAGCAGCCGTGTCGGGTACGAGCAGTACTTC
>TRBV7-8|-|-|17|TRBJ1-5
CASSLEWTAYSNQPQHF
TGTGCCAGCAGCTTAGAGTGGACAGCGTATAGCAATCAGCCCCAGCATTTT
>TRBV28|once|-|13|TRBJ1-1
CASIQGHGTEAFF
TGTGCCAGCATCCAGGGGCACGGCACTGAAGCTTTCTTT
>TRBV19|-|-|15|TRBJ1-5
CASSIGLASNQPQHF
TGTGCCAGTAGTATAGGTTTAGCTAGCAATCAGCCCCAGCATTTT
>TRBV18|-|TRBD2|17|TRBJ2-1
CASSPPSGTSGGNEQFF
TGTGCCAGCTCACCACCCTCCGGGACTAGCGGGGGCAATGAGCAGTTCTTC
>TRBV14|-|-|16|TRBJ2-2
CASSHLQGRYTGELFF
TGTGCCAGCAGCCACCTACAGGGACGTTACACCGGGGAGCTGTTTTTT
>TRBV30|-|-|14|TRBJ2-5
CAWSETLYQETQYF
TGTGCCTGGAGTGAGACTTTGTACCAAGAGACCCAGTACTTC
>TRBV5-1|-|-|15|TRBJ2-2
CASEEGERGAGELFF
TGCGCCAGCGAAGAGGGGGAGAGAGGGGCCGGGGAGCTGTTTTTT
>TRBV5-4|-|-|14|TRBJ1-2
CASTLNRKDYGYTF
TGTGCCAGCACCCTTAACAGGAAGGACTATGGCTACACCTTC
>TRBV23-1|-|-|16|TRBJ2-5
CASSQSYSNLQETQYF
TGCGCCAGCAGTCAATCCTACTCAAACCTGCAAGAGACCCAGTACTTC
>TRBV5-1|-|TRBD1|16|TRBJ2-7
CASRDTVGDRAHEQYF
TGCGCCAGCAGGGATACGGTGGGGGACAGGGCTCACGAGCAGTACTTC
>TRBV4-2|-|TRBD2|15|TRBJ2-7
CASSQGLAGVYEQYF
TGTGCCAGCAGCCAGGGACTAGCGGGAGTATACGAGCAGTACTTC
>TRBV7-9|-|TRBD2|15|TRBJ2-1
CASSFPSGRYNEQFF
TGTGCCAGCAGCTTCCCTAGCGGGAGGTACAATGAGCAGTTCTTC
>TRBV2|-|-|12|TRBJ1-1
CARQGSRTEAFF
TGTGCCAGGCAGGGGAGTAGGACTGAAGCTTTCTTT
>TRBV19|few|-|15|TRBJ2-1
CAVPLGYRERNEQFF
TGTGCCGTCCCACTCGGTTACAGGGAGCGCAATGAGCAGTTCTTC
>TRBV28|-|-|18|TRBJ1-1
CASSSSQDLAHMNTEAFF
TGTGCCAGCAGTTCCTCCCAAGATCTTGCCCACATGAACACTGAAGCTTTCTTT
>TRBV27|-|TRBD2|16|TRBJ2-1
CASSLLAGQPYNEQFF
TGTGCCAGCAGTTTACTAGCGGGCCAACCTTACAATGAGCAGTTCTTC
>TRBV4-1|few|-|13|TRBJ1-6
CASSQDGSRVLHF
TGCGCCAGCAGCCAAGATGGGTCGAGGGTGCTCCACTTT
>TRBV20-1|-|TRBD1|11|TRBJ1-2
CSARRQGAGTF
TGCAGTGCCCGGAGACAGGGGGCTGGCACCTTC
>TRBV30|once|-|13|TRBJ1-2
CAWRTDSLYGYTF
TGTGCCTGGAGGACGGACAGTCTCTATGGCTACACCTTC
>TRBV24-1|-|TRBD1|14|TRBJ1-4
CATSAGGGNEKLFF
TGTGCCACCAGTGCAGGGGGCGGGAATGAAAAACTGTTTTTT
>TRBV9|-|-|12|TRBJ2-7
CASSGATYEQYF
TGTGCCAGCAGCGGGGCAACCTACGAGCAGTACTTC
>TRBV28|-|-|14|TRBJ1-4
CASSPQVNYEKLFF
TGTGCCAGCAGTCCACAGGTTAATTATGAAAAACTGTTTTTT